The 3 T cell receptor beta chains given below trace back to one sample, sequenced in a study of shared clonotypes between healthy human individuals. Data came from immunoSEQ multiplex PCR; TCRdb stores just in-frame clones and leaves some out. The sample consists of about 680,000 clones, 60% to 80% of them appearing once. Sequenced sample: memory CD4+ T cells sorted from blood. Stated subset: CD45RA-negative fraction. Receptors were obtained from a woman in her twenties or thirties in good health.

The rearrangement uses TRBV11-2 and TRBJ1-5; 9 positions agree with TRBD1. Germline CDR1 reads SGHAT; CDR2 reads FQNNGV. The CDR3 loop spans 16 amino acids. Losses at the gene ends were 3 bases for V and 2 bases for J; bases not matched to a gene: 5. The CDR3 coding sequence is TGTGCCAGCAGCTTGCCGGACAGGGGAGGCAATCAGCCCCAGCATTTT. Its translation: CASSLPDRGGNQPQHF.

In this sample, this clone turned up a few times. The V and J genes are TRBV2 and TRBJ2-7; 8 bases are shared with TRBD1. The CDR3 is 15 residues long. Trimming at V came to 0 bases and at J to 3 bases, leaving 4 bases not matched to a gene. Germline V gene sequence: CDR1 SNHLY, CDR2 FYNNEI. Written as DNA, the CDR3 is TGTGCCAGCAGTGAAGCCCAGGGGGCGTTCTACGAGCAGTACTTC. It translates to CASSEAQGAFYEQYF.

This clone has more than one count but fewer than ten. The J gene is TRBJ1-1, the V gene TRBV18, with a possible D match to TRBD1 (5 bases). The length of the CDR3 is 14 residues. The V gene's germline CDR1 is KGHSH and CDR2 LQKENI. The V end lost 4 bases, the J end lost 3 bases, and 12 bases lay between the germline ends. CDR3 DNA sequence: TGTGCCAGCTCACGCGGGGCGATGGACACTGAAGCTTTCTTT. It encodes CASSRGAMDTEAFF.